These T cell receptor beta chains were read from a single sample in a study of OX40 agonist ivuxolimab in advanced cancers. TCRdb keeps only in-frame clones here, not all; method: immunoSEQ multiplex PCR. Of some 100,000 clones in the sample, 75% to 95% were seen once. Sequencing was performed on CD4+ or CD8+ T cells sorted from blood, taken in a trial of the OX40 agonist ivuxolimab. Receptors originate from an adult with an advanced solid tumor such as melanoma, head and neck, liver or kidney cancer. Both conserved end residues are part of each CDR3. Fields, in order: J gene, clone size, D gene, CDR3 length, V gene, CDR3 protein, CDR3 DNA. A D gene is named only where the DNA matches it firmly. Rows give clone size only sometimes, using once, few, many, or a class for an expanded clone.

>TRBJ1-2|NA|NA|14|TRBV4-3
CASSQDRTAYGYTF
TGCGCCAGCAGCCAAGATAGGACAGCTTATGGCTACACCTTC
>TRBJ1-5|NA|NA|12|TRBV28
CASRTADQPQHF
TGTGCCAGCCGAACAGCCGATCAGCCCCAGCATTTT
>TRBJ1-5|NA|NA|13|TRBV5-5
CASSLVGDQPQHF
TGTGCCAGCAGCTTGGTGGGGGATCAGCCCCAGCATTTT
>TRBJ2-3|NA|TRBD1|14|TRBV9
CASNPGTGTDTQYF
TGTGCCAGCAACCCCGGGACAGGCACAGATACGCAGTATTTT
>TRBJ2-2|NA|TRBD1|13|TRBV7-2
CASSPTGAGELFF
TGTGCCAGCAGCCCTACAGGGGCCGGGGAGCTGTTTTTT
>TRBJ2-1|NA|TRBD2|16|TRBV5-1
CASSFVSGRAPGEQFF
TGCGCCAGCAGTTTCGTTAGCGGGAGGGCCCCCGGTGAGCAGTTCTTC
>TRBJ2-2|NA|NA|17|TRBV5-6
CASSRITGPTNTGELFF
TGTGCCAGCAGCCGGATTACAGGTCCCACCAACACCGGGGAGCTGTTTTTT
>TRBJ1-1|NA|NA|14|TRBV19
CASTYRTGRTEAFF
TGTGCCAGTACGTACAGAACAGGTAGAACTGAAGCTTTCTTT
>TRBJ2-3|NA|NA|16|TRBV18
CASSPQTTPTTDTQYF
TGTGCCAGCTCACCACAGACCACCCCCACCACAGATACGCAGTATTTT
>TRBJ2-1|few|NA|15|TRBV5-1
CASSLSRAPYNEQFF
TGCGCCAGCAGCTTGTCCCGGGCACCCTACAATGAGCAGTTCTTC
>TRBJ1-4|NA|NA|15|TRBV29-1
CSIKGRSTTNEKLFF
TGCAGCATCAAGGGACGAAGTACAACTAATGAAAAACTGTTTTTT
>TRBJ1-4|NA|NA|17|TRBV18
CASSQTLLSGSNEKLFF
TGTGCCAGCTCACAAACCCTCCTTTCGGGATCTAATGAAAAACTGTTTTTT
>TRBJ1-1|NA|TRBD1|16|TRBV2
CASTRQTGGRNTEAFF
TGTGCCAGCACCCGTCAAACAGGGGGCAGGAACACTGAAGCTTTCTTT
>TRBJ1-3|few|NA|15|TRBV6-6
CASSYSSRKGNTIYF
TGTGCCAGCAGTTACTCGTCGCGAAAGGGAAACACCATATATTTT
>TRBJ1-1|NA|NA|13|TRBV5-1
CASSSGRVTEAFF
TGCGCCAGCAGCTCCGGAAGGGTCACTGAAGCTTTCTTT
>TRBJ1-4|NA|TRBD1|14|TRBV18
CASSHNGQGEKLFF
TGTGCCAGCTCACATAACGGACAGGGAGAAAAACTGTTTTTT
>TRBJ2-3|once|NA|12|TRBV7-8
CASSGWGDTQYF
TGTGCCAGCAGCGGCTGGGGGGATACGCAGTATTTT
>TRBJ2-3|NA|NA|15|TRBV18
CASSLGSLPTDTQYF
TGTGCCAGCTCACTGGGATCGTTACCCACAGATACGCAGTATTTT
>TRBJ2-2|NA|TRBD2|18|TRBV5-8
CASRSGTSGRGATGELFF
TGTGCCAGCAGATCTGGGACTAGCGGGAGAGGTGCCACCGGGGAGCTGTTTTTT
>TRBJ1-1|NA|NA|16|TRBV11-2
CASSLSAFFGGTEAFF
TGTGCCAGCAGCTTATCCGCCTTTTTTGGGGGGACTGAAGCTTTCTTT
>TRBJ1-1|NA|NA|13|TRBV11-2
CASSQGRNTEAFF
TGTGCCAGCAGCCAGGGGAGGAACACTGAAGCTTTCTTT
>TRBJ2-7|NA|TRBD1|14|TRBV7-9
CASSATGGRYEQYF
TGTGCCAGCAGCGCTACAGGGGGCCGCTACGAGCAGTACTTC
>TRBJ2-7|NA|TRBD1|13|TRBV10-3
CAIRGQETYEQYF
TGTGCCATCAGAGGACAGGAGACTTACGAGCAGTACTTC
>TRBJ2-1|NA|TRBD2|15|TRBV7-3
CASSFSGDSYNEQFF
TGTGCCAGCAGCTTTAGCGGGGACTCCTACAATGAGCAGTTCTTC
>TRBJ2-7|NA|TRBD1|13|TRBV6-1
CATRPGQGNEQYF
TGTGCCACCAGACCGGGACAGGGAAACGAGCAGTACTTC
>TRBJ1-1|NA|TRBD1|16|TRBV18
CASSPFPGQGDTEAFF
TGTGCCAGCTCACCATTCCCGGGACAGGGGGACACTGAAGCTTTCTTT
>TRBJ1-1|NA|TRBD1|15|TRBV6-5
CASSYSGTGYTEAFF
TGTGCCAGCAGTTACTCCGGGACAGGGTACACTGAAGCTTTCTTT
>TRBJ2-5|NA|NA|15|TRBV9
CASSVPGRPKETQYF
TGTGCCAGCAGCGTACCGGGACGGCCCAAGGAGACCCAGTACTTC
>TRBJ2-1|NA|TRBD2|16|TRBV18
CASSPLAGGSGNEQFF
TGTGCCAGCTCACCGCTAGCGGGAGGGTCGGGAAATGAGCAGTTCTTC